This entry is about one T cell receptor (beta chain). The antigen is undetermined. Sequencing libraries made from TCR beta cDNA carried unique molecular identifiers. Some 500,000 cDNA molecules were obtained from around 1 to 10 million T cells. TCRdb used MiXCR to reprocess the PCR reads, holding one entry per CDR3 protein. The sample shows 400,000 to 500,000 distinct CDR3 sequences, approximately 38% of them seen only once. These data belong to a study of post-analysis software for immune sequencing data. As for the study in general: There were relapsing-remitting, secondary progressive and progressive-relapsing multiple sclerosis among the disease courses included.

CDR3 length: 14 amino acids. Trimming shortened V by 3 bases and J by 3 bases, and 11 bases separated the two germline ends. Germline V gives CDR1 MDHEN, CDR2 SYDVKM. Notes on the study in general: TRBV5-6, TRBV5-1 and TRBV20-1 were among 4 or 5 TRBV segments more frequent in patients than controls. For normalized Chao1 diversity, multiple sclerosis patients scored significantly lower than controls did. The F measure placed samples prepared in the same batch into strongly shared clusters.

The TCR was taken from a girl aged 2 to 9 with multiple sclerosis. V and J are TRBV28 and TRBJ2-5, with D maybe TRBD1 (5 bases). The specimen was blood. The chain's CDR3 is CASSFMGPKETQYF. The CDR3 DNA sequence: TGTGCCAGCAGTTTTATGGGGCCCAAAGAGACCCAGTACTTC.